Below, 30 T cell receptor beta chains from the same sample are listed, as sequenced in a study of blood T cell repertoires in COVID-19. Profiling relied on immunoSEQ multiplex PCR, and the TCRdb table lists in-frame clones only, not all of them. This repertoire shows hundreds of thousands of clones, over 75% found once; its top ten account for almost 3%. Sequencing was performed on PBMCs or T cells enriched from blood (not recorded which). These receptors all stem from a woman aged 25 to 39 who had recovered from COVID-19.

J is TRBJ2-3 and V is TRBV5-1, with D uncertain. With 0 bases removed from V and 6 bases from J, the gap between germline ends came to 8 bases. In germline, CDR1 is SGHRS, CDR2 YFSETQ. This CDR3 is built from 13 residues. CDR3 in amino acids: CASSLEAVDTQYF. The CDR3 DNA reads as TGCGCCAGCAGCTTGGAGGCGGTGGATACGCAGTATTTT.

This chain uses TRBV30 with TRBJ2-2; TRBD1 aligns across 12 bases. V gave up 3 bases and J gave up 3 bases; unmatched junction bases: 2. The germline gives CDR1 GTSNPN, CDR2 SVGIG (reference sequence). This CDR3 spans 15 amino acids. The CDR3 region is CAWRGQGADTGELFF. Written as DNA, the CDR3 is TGTGCCTGGAGGGGACAGGGGGCCGACACCGGGGAGCTGTTTTTT.

The V and J genes are TRBV2 and TRBJ2-1; 9 nucleotides line up with TRBD2. The CDR3 loop spans 15 amino acids. The V gene end was trimmed by 6 bases and the J gene end by 2 bases; junction bases not matched to a gene: 5. CDR1 is SNHLY, CDR2 FYNNEI, per germline. The CDR3 DNA reads TGTGCCAGCAGGGTAGCGGGAGCACCCTACAATGAGCAGTTCTTC. This encodes CASRVAGAPYNEQFF.

This chain connects TRBV3-1 (or the pseudogene TRBV3-2) to TRBJ1-3; a weak D match, TRBD1 (6 bases). CDR3 length equals 16 residues. The germline V gene has CDR1 LGHDT and CDR2 YNNKEL (reference sequence). The V gene lost 2 bases and the J gene lost 0 bases, with 11 bases spanning the gap. The chain's CDR3 is CASSQPGQNSGNTIYF. The CDR3 bases are TGTGCCAGCAGCCAACCCGGACAGAACTCTGGAAACACCATATATTTT.

This clone was detected once. V usage is TRBV25-1 and J usage is TRBJ2-5; D gene ambiguous. The CDR3 runs 13 residues. Trimming stripped 8 bases from V and 4 bases from J, with 14 bases between. Germline V CDR1 and CDR2: MGHDK, SYGVNS. CDR3 coding DNA: TGTGCCAGCGTAGCCTGGAGTGGAGAGACCCAGTACTTC. This codes for CASVAWSGETQYF.

The rearrangement links TRBV5-4 to TRBJ2-2; 8 bases align to TRBD1. The trim removed 4 bases at V and 4 bases at J, leaving 6 bases unmatched. Germline assignment: CDR1 SGHNT and CDR2 YYREEE (reference sequence). This CDR3 has 15 residues. CDR3 sequence: CASSEPTGGTGELFF. Here the CDR3 DNA reads TGTGCCAGCAGCGAACCAACAGGGGGCACCGGGGAGCTGTTTTTT.

In its sample, this clone was seen a few times. This chain links TRBV19 with TRBJ1-1; D is possibly TRBD1 (6 bases). This CDR3 is 15 amino acids long. V gave up 4 bases and J gave up 4 bases, with 16 bases separating them. The germline gives CDR1 LNHDA, CDR2 SQIVND (reference sequence). The CDR3 DNA is TGTGCCAGTAGTACTCACAAGGGGGGGGTCACTGAAGCTTTCTTT. Protein sequence: CASSTHKGGVTEAFF.

The chain links TRBV11-1 to TRBJ1-4; no reliable D call. Trimming stripped 3 bases from V and 4 bases from J, with 6 bases between. Germline loops: CDR1 SGHAT, CDR2 FQDESV (reference sequence). The CDR3 has 13 residues. The CDR3 coding sequence is TGTGCCAGCAGCTTCTCCAGTAATGAAAAACTGTTTTTT. Protein sequence: CASSFSSNEKLFF.

V is TRBV2 and J is TRBJ2-7; TRBD1 might be the D (6 bases). Trimming pared 3 bases from V and 2 bases from J, leaving 11 bases between. The CDR3 sequence is 14 residues long. Germline V gene lookup returns CDR1 SNHLY and CDR2 FYNNEI. The CDR3: CASSEQGSPYEQYF. CDR3 coding DNA: TGTGCCAGCAGTGAGCAGGGGTCGCCCTACGAGCAGTACTTC.

The chain has TRBV5-6 and TRBJ2-7; TRBD2 matches at 12 bases. Germline V gene sequence: CDR1 SGHDT, CDR2 YYEEEE. Trimming cost V 2 bases and J 3 bases; bases outside gene matches: 0. This CDR3 is 14 amino acids long. This chain's CDR3 is CASSLLAGGYEQYF. The CDR3 nucleotides read TGTGCCAGCAGCTTACTAGCGGGAGGCTACGAGCAGTACTTC.

This chain links TRBV4-1 with TRBJ2-1; 7 nucleotides match TRBD2. The J segment lost 2 bases and the V segment lost 1 base, leaving 11 bases of the junction unmatched. The CDR3 consists of 18 residues. Germline loops: CDR1 MGHRA, CDR2 YSYEKL. The CDR3 bases are TGCGCCAGCAGCCAAGTATCCGGAACGCGGGAGACCTACAATGAGCAGTTCTTC. Encoded protein: CASSQVSGTRETYNEQFF.

This clone is a singleton in its sample. J is TRBJ1-3 and V is TRBV6-5; D possibly corresponds to TRBD1 (6 bases). There are 14 residues in the CDR3. The germline V and J ends were trimmed by 6 bases and 9 bases, with 18 bases remaining between them. The germline V gene encodes CDR1 MNHEY and CDR2 SVGAGI. CDR3 residues: CASRVQGSSATIYF. DNA for the CDR3: TGTGCCAGCAGGGTACAGGGATCCTCCGCCACCATATATTTT.

This clone was seen more than once but under ten times. The chain couples TRBV5-1 to TRBJ1-2; 9 bases map to TRBD1. V was clipped by 4 bases and J by 6 bases; unmatched bases: 4. The CDR3 contains 13 residues. Germline loops: CDR1 SGHRS, CDR2 YFSETQ. CDR3 loop: CASSVTGGDGYTF. The CDR3 DNA follows: TGCGCCAGCAGCGTAACAGGGGGCGATGGCTACACCTTC.

This chain links TRBV19 with TRBJ1-5, with 7 nucleotides matching TRBD1. CDR3 length: 18 residues. The germline V gene encodes CDR1 LNHDA and CDR2 SQIVND (reference sequence). After removal of 5 bases from V and 0 bases from J, the junction contained 13 bases not matched to a gene. CDR3 nucleotides: TGTGCCAGTAGTTGGGAACAGGGGACCGCCGTTAGCAATCAGCCCCAGCATTTT. This translates into CASSWEQGTAVSNQPQHF.

This clone is a singleton in its sample. The chain combines TRBV24-1 with TRBJ2-2; tentatively, D is TRBD2 (5 bases). The V end was cut by 0 bases, the J end by 1 base, with 5 bases between. Germline V gene data show CDR1 as KGHDR and CDR2 as SFDVKD. The CDR3 has 15 residues. The CDR3 DNA reads TGTGCCACCAGTGATTTGCGGGAGAACACCGGGGAGCTGTTTTTT. It encodes CATSDLRENTGELFF.

The chain carries TRBV10-3 and TRBJ1-3; D is unclear. V was cut by 0 bases and J by 3 bases, with 3 bases left in between. The CDR3 runs 13 residues. In germline, CDR1 is ENHRY, CDR2 SYGVKD. The DNA for the CDR3 is TGTGCCATCAGTGAGTCTCGTGGAAACACCATATATTTT. Protein sequence: CAISESRGNTIYF.

The V gene is TRBV3-1 (or the pseudogene TRBV3-2), the J gene TRBJ2-1; 9 bases agree with TRBD1. The V gene end was trimmed by 4 bases and the J gene end by 2 bases; junction bases not matched to a gene: 3. The CDR3 runs 15 residues. Germline loops: CDR1 LGHDT, CDR2 YNNKEL (reference sequence). The CDR3 spells CASSPRDRAYNEQFF. CDR3 DNA: TGTGCCAGCAGCCCCCGGGACAGGGCCTACAATGAGCAGTTCTTC.

The V gene is TRBV2, the J gene TRBJ1-6; D remains unclear. CDR1 and CDR2 from the germline V gene are SNHLY and FYNNEI. This CDR3 is built from 9 residues. Trimming left V 10 bases short and J 13 bases short, with 8 bases between. The CDR3 bases are TGTGCCACCGGGTCCCCCCTCCACTTT. This gives the protein CATGSPLHF.

The chain has TRBV6-5 and TRBJ1-2; D is unresolved. The germline V gene has CDR1 MNHEY and CDR2 SVGAGI. Between the trimmed V and J ends, which lost 0 bases and 8 bases, there was a span of 10 bases. The CDR3 is made up of 13 amino acids. CDR3: CASSYSKVGGYTF. CDR3 DNA: TGTGCCAGCAGTTACTCGAAAGTCGGGGGCTACACCTTC.

The J gene is TRBJ1-1, the V gene TRBV18; possible D gene TRBD1, 6 bases. Trimming stripped 6 bases from V and 5 bases from J, with 16 bases between. The CDR3 length is 14 residues. CDR1 and CDR2 (germline): KGHSH, LQKENI. The CDR3: CASSRRDTETEAFF. The CDR3 DNA reads TGTGCCAGCTCCCGACGGGACACTGAGACTGAAGCTTTCTTT.

The chain recombines TRBV7-9 with TRBJ2-7; 9 nucleotides agree with TRBD2. The CDR3 contains 12 residues. Germline trimming cut 9 bases from V and 7 bases from J; bases unmatched to any gene: 7. Germline loops: CDR1 SEHNR, CDR2 FQNEAQ (reference sequence). The CDR3 region has the DNA TGTGCCAGTGGCGGGAGGGCATGGGAGCAGTACTTC. This encodes CASGGRAWEQYF. Drawing the rest from reference TRBV7-9 and TRBJ2-7, the complete variable domain is DTGVSQNPRHKITKRGQNVTFRCDPISEHNRLYWYRQTLGQGPEFLTYFQNEAQLEKSRLLSDRFSAERPKGSFSTLEIQRTEQGDSAMYLCASGGRAWEQYFGPGTRLTVT.

Only one count was recorded for this clone. This chain joins TRBV7-9 and TRBJ2-1; unclear D gene. This CDR3 is 15 amino acids long. Germline CDR1 SEHNR, CDR2 FQNEAQ (reference sequence). The germline V and J ends were trimmed by 5 bases and 2 bases, with 13 bases remaining between them. CDR3 in amino acids: CASSGERGPYNEQFF. In nucleotides, the CDR3 is TGTGCCAGCAGCGGCGAGCGTGGCCCCTACAATGAGCAGTTCTTC.

The rearrangement joins TRBV10-3 to TRBJ2-2, with 10 bases aligning to TRBD1. The CDR3 extends over 16 amino acids. V lost 6 bases to trimming and J lost 7 bases; unmatched junction nucleotides: 11. CDR1 is ENHRY, CDR2 SYGVKD, per germline. CDR3 residues: CAISFHWTGGVGELFF. CDR3 DNA: TGTGCCATCAGCTTCCACTGGACAGGGGGGGTCGGGGAGCTGTTTTTT.

The chain recombines TRBV30 with TRBJ2-7, with a tentative D call TRBD1 (5 bases). Trimming stripped 3 bases from V and 2 bases from J, with 14 bases between. This CDR3 region has 14 residues. Germline V gives CDR1 GTSNPN, CDR2 SVGIG (reference sequence). For the CDR3, the DNA is TGTGCCTGGAGGGGCTGGGGCCGAACCTACGAGCAGTACTTC. Protein product: CAWRGWGRTYEQYF.

This sequence joins TRBV14 and TRBJ1-4, with D unclear. Looked up from germline, CDR1 is SGHDN and CDR2 is FVKESK. V was trimmed by 4 bases and J by 7 bases, leaving 10 bases between them. CDR3 length: 13 residues. The CDR3 region is CASSLQYGEKLFF. CDR3 nucleotides: TGTGCCAGCAGCCTCCAGTATGGTGAAAAACTGTTTTTT.

The chain employs TRBV4-1 and TRBJ2-7; maybe TRBD1 (6 bases). This CDR3 has 14 amino acids. V dropped 1 base and J dropped 4 bases, with 11 bases sitting between them. Germline assignment: CDR1 MGHRA and CDR2 YSYEKL. CDR3 in DNA: TGCGCCAGCAGCCAAGGTTGGACAGAATACGAGCAGTACTTC. It specifies CASSQGWTEYEQYF.

J is TRBJ2-7 and V is TRBV11-2; 7 bases map to TRBD1. The CDR3 contains 14 residues. The V gene end was trimmed by 5 bases and the J gene end by 4 bases; junction bases not matched to a gene: 8. Germline V CDR1 and CDR2: SGHAT, FQNNGV. The CDR3 region has the DNA TGTGCCAGCAGCCCGAGACAGGGACCTTACGAGCAGTACTTC. Its translation: CASSPRQGPYEQYF. The variable domain in full, completed from reference TRBV11-2 and TRBJ2-7, reads EAGVAQSPRYKIIEKRQSVAFWCNPISGHATLYWYQQILGQGPKLLIQFQNNGVVDDSQLPKDRFSAERLKGVDSTLKIQPAKLEDSAVYLCASSPRQGPYEQYFGPGTRLTVT.

This clone is a singleton in its sample. V is TRBV7-9 and J is TRBJ2-5, with 10 bases identical to TRBD2. This CDR3 comprises 17 residues. Germline-derived CDR1 and CDR2 are SEHNR and FQNEAQ (reference sequence). V was pared by 4 bases and J by 0 bases, with 8 bases of the junction left unmatched. DNA for the CDR3: TGTGCCAGCAGCTGGAGGACTAGCGGCTTGTACCAAGAGACCCAGTACTTC. Translating it yields CASSWRTSGLYQETQYF. Based on the CDR3 plus reference TRBV7-9 and TRBJ2-5, the full variable domain is DTGVSQNPRHKITKRGQNVTFRCDPISEHNRLYWYRQTLGQGPEFLTYFQNEAQLEKSRLLSDRFSAERPKGSFSTLEIQRTEQGDSAMYLCASSWRTSGLYQETQYFGPGTRLLVL.

V is TRBV18 and J is TRBJ1-2; D is possibly TRBD1 (6 bases). Trimming pared 6 bases from V and 5 bases from J, leaving 13 bases between. The CDR3 is made up of 13 amino acids. Germline lookup yields CDR1 KGHSH and CDR2 LQKENI. CDR3 in DNA: TGTGCCAGCTCCGCGGACAGCCTATATGGCTACACCTTC. This translates into CASSADSLYGYTF. Full variable domain (outside the CDR3, taken from reference TRBV18 and TRBJ1-2): NAGVMQNPRHLVRRRGQEARLRCSPMKGHSHVYWYRQLPEEGLKFMVYLQKENIIDESGMPKERFSAEFPKEGPSILRIQQVVRGDSAAYFCASSADSLYGYTFGSGTRLTVV.

The V call is TRBV3-1 (or the pseudogene TRBV3-2), the J call TRBJ1-1; D is undetermined. V dropped 0 bases and J dropped 6 bases, with 14 bases sitting between them. Per the germline V gene, CDR1 is LGHDT and CDR2 is YNNKEL (reference sequence). This CDR3 region has 15 residues. CDR3 DNA sequence: TGTGCCAGCAGCCAAGATCTCTCCCGGGGTGCTGAAGCTTTCTTT. Translated: CASSQDLSRGAEAFF.